This T cell receptor (beta chain) was sequenced during a study of T-cell memory formation after mild COVID-19. This clonotype has more than one count but fewer than ten. Its antigen is unknown. The CDR3 totals 13 residues. V was pared by 9 bases and J by 4 bases, with 13 bases between. Germline CDR1 and CDR2: MNHEY and SVGAGI. TCRdb reprocessed the 5' RACE reads with MiXCR, giving one entry per CDR3 protein. The sample has some 50,000 distinct CDR3 sequences, less than 35% seen once. Study-wide findings and caveats: Day 15 to 85 contracting clones showed balanced CD4/CD8; day 15 to 37 expanders favored CD4+.

This rearrangement joins TRBV6-5 to TRBJ2-1, with unresolved D. The sample comprised PBMCs or a T cell subset sorted from them (not recorded which). This receptor was obtained from a man aged 18 to 30 who had mild COVID-19 (a few samples of this study predate the infection). Cell type and time point are not known. The CDR3 region has the DNA TGTGCCAGTGGACCCTTAGGGTACAATGAGCAGTTCTTC. It codes for CASGPLGYNEQFF.